This TCR beta chain was sequenced in a study of blood T cells in healthy people across ages. Study information: Template switching caught about one barcoded beta molecule for each two T cells.

This clonotype came up many times. What it binds is unknown. Points from the study as a whole: A roughly linear age-dependent decrease characterized TCR beta diversity per million T cells.

The authors ran a second PCR of roughly 6 to 12 cycles using a sample-barcoded 5' primer and a J-beta primer mix. Each CDR3 protein is one row after TCRdb ran MiXCR on the 5' RACE reads. Among some 1.8 million distinct CDR3 sequences listed, more than 35% were seen once. The donors, aged about 6 to 95, were healthy Caucasians from Russia. Isolated PBMCs totaled at least 7 million in each sample. Germline loops: CDR1 SEHNR, CDR2 FQNEAQ (reference sequence). The junction had 4 bases not matched to a gene; V was cut back by 5 bases and J by 4 bases. The CDR3 loop spans 15 amino acids. The sequencing input was blood. This sequence was found in a human donor in good health. This chain uses TRBV7-9 with TRBJ2-1; 11 positions agree with TRBD2. CDR3 in DNA: TGTGCCAGCAGCATTAGCGGGGGGGTTTACAATGAGCAGTTCTTC. This translates into CASSISGGVYNEQFF.